This T cell receptor beta chain was obtained from a study of blood T cell repertoires in COVID-19. Some clones are missing from TCRdb's copy, which holds only in-frame ones; the method was immunoSEQ multiplex PCR. The sample yields around 78,000 clones, 80% to 95% seen once. The sequencing input was peripheral blood. This TCR came from a woman between 45 and 60 years old in a cohort sampled during active COVID-19.

The CDR3 spells CAWSPSAGGSPLHF. The CDR3 DNA sequence: TGTGCCTGGAGTCCGTCGGCAGGAGGTTCACCCCTCCACTTT. V and J are TRBV30 and TRBJ1-6; D not resolved. Looked up from germline, CDR1 is GTSNPN and CDR2 is SVGIG (reference sequence). Trimming took 2 bases from V and 9 from J, leaving 14 bases between them. This CDR3 contains 14 residues.